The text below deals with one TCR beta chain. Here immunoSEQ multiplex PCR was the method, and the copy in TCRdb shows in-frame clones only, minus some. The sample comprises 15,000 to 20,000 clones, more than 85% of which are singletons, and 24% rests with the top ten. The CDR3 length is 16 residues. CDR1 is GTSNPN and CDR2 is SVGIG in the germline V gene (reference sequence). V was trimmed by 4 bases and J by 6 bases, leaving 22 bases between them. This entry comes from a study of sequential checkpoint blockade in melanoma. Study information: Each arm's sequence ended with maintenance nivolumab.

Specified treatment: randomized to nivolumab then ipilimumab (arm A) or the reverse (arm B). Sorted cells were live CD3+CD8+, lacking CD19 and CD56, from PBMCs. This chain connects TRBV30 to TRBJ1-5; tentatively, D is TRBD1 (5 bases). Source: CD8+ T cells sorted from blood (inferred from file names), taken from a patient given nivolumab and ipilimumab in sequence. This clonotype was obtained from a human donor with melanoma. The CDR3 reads CAWTPPQGPGIQPQHF. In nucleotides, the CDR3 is TGTGCCTGGACCCCCCCGCAGGGCCCAGGCATTCAGCCCCAGCATTTT.